This T cell receptor beta chain was profiled in a study of T cell responses to AZD1222 COVID-19 vaccine. The repertoire was sequenced with immunoSEQ multiplex PCR; TCRdb's copy has only in-frame clones and lacks some. The data show approximately 92,000 clones, 85% to 90% seen once. Regarding this clone: Its antigen remains unknown.

The germline V and J ends were trimmed by 5 bases and 8 bases, with 12 bases remaining between them. From germline, CDR1 is MDHEN and CDR2 SYDVKM. The CDR3 loop spans 13 amino acids. Study-wide results and caveats: With dominance at 160-218 and 743-854, vaccine-associated CD4 TCRs spanned spike. Baseline seropositives among AZD1222 recipients totaled only 5 to 7. Spike-specific TCR breadth and depth both grew after two AZD1222 doses.

The sequenced sample was peripheral blood, obtained on day 0 of AZD1222 vaccination. This sequence originates from an adult in good health. The V and J genes are TRBV28 and TRBJ1-4; tentative D call: TRBD1 (6 bases). Here the CDR3 reads CASSTQGIEKLFF. CDR3 nucleotide sequence: TGTGCCAGCAGTACACAGGGAATAGAAAAACTGTTTTTT.